This record concerns one T cell receptor beta chain sequence. Its antigen is still unknown. Trimming took 4 bases from V and 4 from J; bases not matched to a gene: 9. The CDR3 consists of 15 residues. Per germline, CDR1 LNHDA and CDR2 SQIVND (reference sequence). This record comes from a study of T cell responses to AZD1222 COVID-19 vaccine. Study-level points and caveats: Regions left unmutated in variants are reportedly the target of nearly half of spike-specific TCRs.

Libraries were prepared by immunoSEQ multiplex PCR; TCRdb keeps only in-frame clonotypes and omits some of them. Of over 120,000 clones listed, approximately 90% are singletons. Second-dose recipients at about 4 or about 12 weeks were treated as one pooled group. This sequence was found in an adult who received the AZD1222 COVID-19 vaccine. Source: peripheral blood, taken 28 days after the second AZD1222 dose. V usage is TRBV19 and J usage is TRBJ1-1; TRBD1 matches at 7 bases. In DNA, the CDR3 is TGTGCCAGTAGTAACCCAGGGGGAAGGAGCACTGAAGCTTTCTTT. This gives the protein CASSNPGGRSTEAFF.